This TCR beta chain was sequenced during a study of cytomegalovirus exposure and HLA in healthy donors (dated by TCRdb to about 2017). Broadly, across the study: In an earlier analysis of around 540 of the donors, 250 to 350 Gb of sequence data and 100 million or so unique TCR beta sequences from some 170 million T cells were reported. Among the roughly 370 genotyped donors, about 85% belonged to the genetic ancestry cluster associated with self-reported Caucasian donors. The study profiled the T cell repertoires of 500 to 800 subjects by immunosequencing and related them to cytomegalovirus serostatus. Around 320 gigabases of sequencing data and tens of millions of unique TCR sequences were included in an early release covering 550 to 800 HLA-typed donors. The aim of the study was to test whether cataloging public T cell receptors could identify signatures of past pathogen exposure. The number of typed donors differed by locus: roughly 620-640 for A, B, C, DRB1 and DQB1; 500 to 550 for DQA1; 600 to 610 for DPA1; and roughly 470 for DPB1. Rather than drawing on any new phenotypic data, the later analysis identified candidate immune exposures from TCR beta sequences and the way those sequences occurred across donors. Donor age, sex, ethnicity and CMV serostatus were compiled together with the repertoire data. Every repertoire in the discovery cohort had been generated on one and the same sequencing platform. A few DR-DQ haplotypes were treated as single units for association and clustering because of strong linkage in the cohort. A later analysis re-analyzed previously published TCR beta repertoires from 550 to 700 donors and added high-resolution HLA genotyping to study TCR occurrence patterns. Along with the approximately 650-subject first cohort, a separate validation cohort of approximately 110 different subjects was used. To predict cytomegalovirus infection status, the study combined high-throughput TCR immunosequencing, statistical association of individual TCRs with disease status, and machine learning. Among some 400 genotyped donors of the cohort, an average of approximately 230,000 unique TCR beta nucleotide sequences were sequenced per donor, roughly 20% of them non-productive. Class I and class II HLA loci were covered by the typing at four-digit resolution. An earlier analysis of around 640 of the donors used high-throughput TCR beta sequencing to judge whether each TCR beta V gene segment behaved as functional or pseudogenic. A later genetic analysis took genome-wide SNP genotypes for about 60% of the roughly 670 donors and used that subset as a discovery cohort. The paper's findings and limits, for the study overall: The earlier analysis of a few hundred of the donors excluded roughly 16 rarely observed V segments, including chromosome 9 orphons, because counts were too low. In a later genetic analysis, fewer N-insertions in productive TCRs were reported among donors in an Asian-associated ancestry cluster than the roughly 700-donor mean. A later analysis found that HLA-associated TCR beta chains were more clonally expanded and had lower generation probabilities than equally common non-associated chains. Across donors, most TCR sequences were observed very rarely, whereas some public TCRs were present in many individuals. A total of 164 TCR beta chains were listed by the study as associated with cytomegalovirus. For the cohort, immune exposure information was limited to CMV serostatus. Broadly in line with IMGT annotations, most TCR beta V segments showed up in productive rearrangements about 90% or about 30% of the time in an earlier analysis of a few hundred of the donors. This cohort had only TCR beta chains sequenced, and the lack of alpha or paired-chain data limited which features could be detected. Correlated functional status among segregating V segments might be attributable to linkage disequilibrium, but an unknown experimental factor could not be ruled out. Specific HLA alleles were associated with 18,000 or so TCR beta sequences at a false discovery rate of 0.05 in a later analysis. In a later analysis, most CMV-associated TCR beta chains were found to appear HLA-restricted, with HLA associations seemingly driven largely by CMV exposure. Presence/absence analyses assumed roughly uniform sequencing depth across donors, an assumption that may not hold. Because HLA typing was missing for some donors at each locus, association tests included only the typed subset. According to a later analysis, TCR association rates differed among HLA loci, with DRB1 alleles showing the most associated TCRs and HLA-C alleles showing the fewest. A further reported finding was that TCR beta sequences accurately predicted the HLA-A and HLA-B alleles for most subjects in the first cohort. A cluster of highly shared sequence variants was judged likely to represent a technical artifact of the sequencing pipeline. The 87-base-pair reads could not distinguish some IMGT-functional V segments, including TRBV6-2 and TRBV6-3, so those segments were excluded. A few of the identified cytomegalovirus-associated TCR beta chains were confirmed in vitro to be specific for cytomegalovirus antigens. When HLA alleles, especially DR and DQ, strongly co-occurred, TCR associations were difficult to assign to individual alleles. In a later analysis, several top co-occurrence clusters were reported to appear linked to parvovirus B19, influenza, CMV and Epstein-Barr virus. The authors suggested that the approach could potentially be extended to other disease states and immunological phenotypes. The classifier was reported to diagnose cytomegalovirus status with high specificity and sensitivity in both the original and validation cohorts. In a later genetic analysis, a missense DCLRE1C variant was associated with V-gene and J-gene trimming of TCR beta chains, and the association was replicated in an independent cohort.

Receptors were amplified or captured by the immunoSEQ multiplex PCR assay. A mixture of 60 forward primers for TCR Vbeta segments and 13 reverse primers for TCR Jbeta segments was used in the multiplex PCR. The CDR3 region of rearranged TCR beta genes was amplified from genomic DNA by a multiplex PCR assay. The amplified TCR beta libraries were sequenced on the Illumina HiSeq System as 87-base-pair reads. The authors' analysis ran thus. In a later analysis, some 80 million unique TCR beta chains were counted across the 500 to 700 repertoires, and approximately 11 million of these chains were shared by at least two donors. To remove PCR and sequencing errors, raw reads were error-corrected and collapsed into unique sequences using a nearest-neighbor algorithm that merged closely related sequences. CDR3 sequences were aligned to IMGT reference sequences to assign V, D and J gene segments. For a sequence to be retained, a match of at least six nucleotides was required to both a V gene segment and a J gene segment. A rearrangement was called productive if the CDR3 had no stop codons and remained in frame with V and J, and every other rearrangement was called non-productive. CDR3 was defined according to IMGT convention as the region running from the second conserved V-encoded cysteine to the conserved J-encoded phenylalanine. The earlier analysis of 500 to 650 of the donors excluded any sequence lacking an unambiguous match to a single V gene segment. In an earlier analysis of several hundred of the donors, a V segment was called functional when productive rearrangements were above 56.7%, and segregating when the standard deviation between donors exceeded 5%. A statistical classification framework was built for diagnosing cytomegalovirus status from the catalog of TCR beta chain sequences. In a later analysis, V and J genes were assigned by comparing TCR nucleotide sequences against IMGT/GENE-DB human TR gene sequences. A later analysis assigned CDR3 sequences and most-parsimonious VDJ recombination scenarios with the TCRdist pipeline. In a later analysis, every TCR beta chain was defined by the combination of its CDR3 amino acid sequence and its V-gene family, and reads without a unique V-gene family were dropped. To address suspected cross-contamination and a sequencing artifact, a later analysis removed a few hundred highly shared, low-generation-probability nucleotide sequences. A later analysis calculated a clonal expansion index for each public chain from normalized within-repertoire ranks of inferred template counts. A later analysis computed generation probabilities with a VDJ recombination model fitted to out-of-frame rearrangements, and checked the results against IGoR. In a later analysis, TCR-TCR, TCR-HLA and TCR-CMV co-occurrence was scored with hypergeometric tests, and a repertoire-size bias correction was applied to TCR pairs. False discovery rates were estimated in a later analysis by permuting HLA or CMV assignments 20 times. In a later analysis, co-occurring TCRs were grouped using DBSCAN, with TCRdist sequence similarity added in when clustering inside HLA-allele-positive subsets. For co-occurrence clustering, repertoires with fewer than 30,000 or more than 120,000 public chains were excluded, along with five or six repertoires with anomalous nucleotide sharing. TCRdb holds this immuneACCESS table with in-frame rearrangements only. Some clones are missing; in checked studies, unresolved V genes explain under half, and the rest has no known cause. The V and J calls and clone size were taken over from that table, and D and trimming were inferred from the DNA. Across this sample there are 86,000 or so clones, with 70% to 80% seen only once. Roughly 14% of the sample comes from the top ten.

From V the trimming removes 6 bases and from J it removes 5 bases, while the gene matches leave 8 bases of the junction unaccounted for. The germline V gene supplies CDR1 MDHEN and CDR2 SYDVKM. From the cysteine through the phenylalanine, the CDR3 covers 14 amino acids. Only the CDR3 DNA is retained, 42 bases long and in frame from the first base. The cohort comprised 550 to 700 healthy bone marrow donors. At the time of sampling, all cohort members were nominally healthy, though unrecorded immune exposures were likely present. The donor was CMV seropositive and was included in the group of approximately 310 seropositive cohort members. Each donor provided a peripheral blood sample, and peripheral blood mononuclear cells were used for TCR beta sequencing. Genomic DNA was extracted from the blood cell samples with the Qiagen DNeasy Blood Extraction Kit. In the case of this clone: Its antigen has not been determined. Base qualities are not recorded, but no much larger clone differs from it by a single base.

The chain uses TRBV28 and TRBJ1-2; 8 junctional bases match TRBD1. The source of this sequence is a woman aged 40 to 49 in good health and CMV-seropositive. The sample consisted of PBMCs. For the CDR3, the sequence is CASRRQGAGYGYTF. The DNA is as follows: TGTGCCAGCAGGCGCCAGGGGGCAGGGTATGGCTACACCTTC.